A selection of T cell receptor beta chains follows, all from one sample in a study of shared clonotypes between healthy human individuals. Libraries were prepared by immunoSEQ multiplex PCR; TCRdb keeps only in-frame clonotypes and omits some of them. The sample yields roughly 2 million clones, roughly 95% seen once. The sample consisted of naive CD4+ T cells sorted from blood. The receptors come from a man between 18 and 35 years old in good health. Each CDR3 is given with its conserved first and last residue. Fields, in order: J gene, D gene, clone size, V gene, CDR3 protein, CDR3 DNA. A D gene is named only where the DNA matches it firmly. Size tells how often a clone was seen (once, few, many) or the class of an expanded clone, and some rows leave it out.

TRBJ1-2,-,once,TRBV7-2,CASSPPGVVGYTF,TGTGCCAGCAGCCCCCCTGGAGTGGTGGGCTACACCTTC
TRBJ2-5,-,-,TRBV7-2,CASSLGWGNQETQYF,TGTGCCAGCAGCTTAGGCTGGGGGAATCAAGAGACCCAGTACTTC
TRBJ2-6,-,-,TRBV5-4,CASSTISGANVLTF,TGTGCCAGCAGCACTATCTCTGGGGCCAACGTCCTGACTTTC
TRBJ2-7,TRBD2,once,TRBV19,CASRRESSYEQYF,TGTGCCAGTAGGCGGGAGAGCTCCTACGAGCAGTACTTC
TRBJ2-3,TRBD2,-,TRBV4-2,CASSRGTSGGPDTQYF,TGTGCCAGCAGCCGAGGGACTAGCGGGGGTCCGGATACGCAGTATTTC
TRBJ1-5,TRBD1,-,TRBV2,CASSRQGGQPQHF,TGTGCCAGCAGCAGACAGGGAGGCCAGCCCCAGCATTTT
TRBJ2-2,-,once,TRBV11-2,CASSLGRRATGELFF,TGTGCCAGCAGCTTAGGTCGCAGGGCCACCGGGGAGCTGTTTTTT
TRBJ2-1,-,-,TRBV2,CASIFLRDSYNEQFF,TGTGCCAGCATCTTCCTCCGGGACTCTTACAATGAGCAGTTCTTC
TRBJ1-5,-,-,TRBV2,CASRGVSNQPQHF,TGTGCCAGCAGGGGGGTAAGCAATCAGCCCCAGCATTTT
TRBJ2-6,TRBD1,once,TRBV5-6,CASSLEGAGGFTGANVLTF,TGTGCCAGCAGCTTGGAGGGCGCAGGGGGATTTACTGGGGCCAACGTCCTGACTTTC
TRBJ1-5,-,-,TRBV6-1,CASSEWAGKGPQHF,TGTGCCAGCAGTGAATGGGCAGGGAAAGGGCCCCAGCATTTT
TRBJ1-2,-,-,TRBV27,CASSPSYAYGYTF,TGTGCCAGCAGTCCCTCTTATGCCTATGGCTACACCTTC
TRBJ2-7,-,-,TRBV5-5,CASSSIWDGTSYEQYF,TGTGCCAGCAGCTCGATCTGGGACGGGACGTCCTACGAGCAGTACTTC
TRBJ2-5,TRBD1,-,TRBV29-1,CSVDRGLEETQYF,TGCAGCGTTGACAGGGGGCTTGAGGAGACCCAGTACTTC
TRBJ2-5,TRBD2,-,TRBV2,CASTPTSGLISETQYF,TGTGCCAGCACCCCGACTAGCGGACTGATCTCGGAGACCCAGTACTTC
TRBJ1-1,-,-,TRBV5-1,CASSFHTGNTEAFF,TGCGCCAGCAGCTTTCACACAGGGAACACTGAAGCTTTCTTT
TRBJ2-2,-,-,TRBV6-4,CASKTEGFSGELFF,TGTGCCAGCAAAACCGAGGGTTTCTCCGGGGAGCTGTTTTTT
TRBJ1-4,TRBD1,-,TRBV7-9,CASSLGDRGANEKLFF,TGTGCCAGCAGCTTAGGGGACAGGGGGGCTAATGAAAAACTGTTTTTT
TRBJ1-2,-,once,TRBV28,CASMRGEMTYGYTF,TGTGCCAGCATGAGGGGGGAGATGACCTATGGCTACACCTTC
TRBJ1-6,-,-,TRBV7-2,CASKNRGPLHF,TGTGCCAGCAAGAACCGGGGACCCCTCCACTTT
TRBJ2-1,-,-,TRBV9,CASSVVGGIYNEQFF,TGTGCCAGCAGCGTAGTTGGGGGGATCTACAATGAGCAGTTCTTC
TRBJ2-2,TRBD1,-,TRBV5-4,CASSLPAGGAGTGELFF,TGTGCCAGCTCGTTGCCGGCAGGGGGCGCCGGCACCGGGGAGCTGTTTTTT
TRBJ2-1,-,-,TRBV9,CASSVDGRFDNEQFF,TGTGCCAGCAGCGTAGATGGAAGGTTTGACAATGAGCAGTTCTTC
TRBJ2-7,TRBD1,-,TRBV2,CASWDRGSSEQYF,TGTGCCAGCTGGGACAGGGGGAGTTCCGAGCAGTACTTC
TRBJ1-5,-,-,TRBV6-6,CASRTKGTSNQPQHF,TGTGCCAGCAGAACTAAGGGGACTAGCAATCAGCCCCAGCATTTT
TRBJ1-6,-,-,TRBV6-5,CASSRTVAKSPLHF,TGTGCCAGCAGCCGGACGGTTGCTAAGTCACCCCTCCACTTT
TRBJ2-1,-,-,TRBV7-6,CASSQAAPGGHEQFF,TGTGCCAGCAGCCAAGCGGCTCCCGGAGGACATGAGCAGTTCTTC
TRBJ1-1,-,-,TRBV6-6,CASSGQPMNTEAFF,TGTGCCAGCAGTGGACAGCCAATGAACACTGAAGCTTTCTTT
TRBJ2-4,-,-,TRBV2,CASSDGSKGKNIQYF,TGTGCCAGCAGTGACGGGAGTAAGGGCAAAAACATTCAGTACTTC
TRBJ2-7,-,-,TRBV30,CAWSPLGAGRNEQYF,TGTGCCTGGAGTCCCCTCGGGGCCGGGCGAAACGAGCAGTACTTC
TRBJ2-5,TRBD2,-,TRBV5-1,CASSSASSGVGETQYF,TGCGCCAGCAGCTCGGCCTCTAGCGGGGTGGGGGAGACCCAGTACTTC